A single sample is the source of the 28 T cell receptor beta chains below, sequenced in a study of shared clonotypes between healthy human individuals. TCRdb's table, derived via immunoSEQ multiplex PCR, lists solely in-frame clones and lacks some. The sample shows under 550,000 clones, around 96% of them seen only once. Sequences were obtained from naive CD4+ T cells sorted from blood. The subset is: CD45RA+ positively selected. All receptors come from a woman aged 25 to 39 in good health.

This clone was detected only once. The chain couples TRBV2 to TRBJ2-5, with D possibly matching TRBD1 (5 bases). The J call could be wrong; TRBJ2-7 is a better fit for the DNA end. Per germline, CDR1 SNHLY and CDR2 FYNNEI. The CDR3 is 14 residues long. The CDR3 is CASSRDRSSYEQYF. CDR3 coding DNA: TGTGCCAGCAGCCGCGACAGAAGCTCCTACGAGCAGTACTTC.

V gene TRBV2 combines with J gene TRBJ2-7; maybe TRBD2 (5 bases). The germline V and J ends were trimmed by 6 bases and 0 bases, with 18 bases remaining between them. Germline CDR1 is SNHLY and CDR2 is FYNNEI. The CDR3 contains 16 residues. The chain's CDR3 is CASSERETFSSYEQYF. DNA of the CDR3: TGTGCCAGCAGCGAAAGGGAGACGTTTAGCTCCTACGAGCAGTACTTC.

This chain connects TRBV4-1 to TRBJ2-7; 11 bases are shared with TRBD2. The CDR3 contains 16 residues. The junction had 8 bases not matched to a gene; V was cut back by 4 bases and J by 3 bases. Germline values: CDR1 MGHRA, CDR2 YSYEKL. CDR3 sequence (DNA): TGCGCCAGCAGCCCCACTAGCGGGAGAACTCTCTACGAGCAGTACTTC. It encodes CASSPTSGRTLYEQYF.

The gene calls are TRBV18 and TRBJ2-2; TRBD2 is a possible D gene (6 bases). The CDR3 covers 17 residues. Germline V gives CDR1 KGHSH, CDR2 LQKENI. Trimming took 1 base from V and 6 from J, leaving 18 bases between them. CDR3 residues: CASSPQGGAVRAGELFF. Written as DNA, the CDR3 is TGTGCCAGCTCACCACAGGGAGGAGCGGTACGGGCCGGGGAGCTGTTTTTT.

The CDR3 here is CASALGGGPSYEQYF. The CDR3 DNA reads as TGTGCTAGTGCCTTGGGGGGGGGCCCCTCCTACGAGCAGTACTTC. This chain connects TRBV12-5 to TRBJ2-7, with D perhaps TRBD2 (7 bases). Per the germline V gene, CDR1 is LGHNT and CDR2 is FRNRAP. V lost 7 bases to trimming and J lost 0 bases, with 16 bases between them. This CDR3 is 15 amino acids long. Together with reference TRBV12-5 and TRBJ2-7, the CDR3 gives the full variable domain: DARVTQTPRHKVTEMGQEVTMRCQPILGHNTVFWYRQTMMQGLELLAYFRNRAPLDDSGMPKDRFSAEMPDATLATLKIQPSEPRDSAVYFCASALGGGPSYEQYFGPGTRLTVT.

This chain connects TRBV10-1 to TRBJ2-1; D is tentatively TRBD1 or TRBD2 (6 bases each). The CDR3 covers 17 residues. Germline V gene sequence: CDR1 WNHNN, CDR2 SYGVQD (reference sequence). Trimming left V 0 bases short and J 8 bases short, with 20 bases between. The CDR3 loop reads CASSESGRGPSGDEQFF. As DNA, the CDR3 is TGCGCCAGCAGTGAGTCTGGTCGGGGGCCCTCTGGCGATGAGCAGTTCTTC.

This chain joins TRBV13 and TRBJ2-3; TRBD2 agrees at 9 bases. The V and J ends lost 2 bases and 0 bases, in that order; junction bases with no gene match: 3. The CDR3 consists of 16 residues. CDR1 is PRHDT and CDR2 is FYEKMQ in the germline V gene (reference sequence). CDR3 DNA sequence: TGTGCCAGCAGCTTATGGCTAGCGGGGAGCACAGATACGCAGTATTTT. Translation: CASSLWLAGSTDTQYF. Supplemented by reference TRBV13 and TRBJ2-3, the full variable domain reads AAGVIQSPRHLIKEKRETATLKCYPIPRHDTVYWYQQGPGQDPQFLISFYEKMQSDKGSIPDRFSAQQFSDYHSELNMSSLELGDSALYFCASSLWLAGSTDTQYFGPGTRLTVL.

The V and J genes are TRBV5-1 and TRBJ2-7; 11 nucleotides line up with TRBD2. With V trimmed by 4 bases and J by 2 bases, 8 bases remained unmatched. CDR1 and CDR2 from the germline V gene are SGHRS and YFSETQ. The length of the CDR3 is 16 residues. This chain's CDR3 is CASSPPGLAEAYEQYF. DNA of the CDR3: TGCGCCAGCAGCCCCCCGGGACTAGCGGAGGCCTACGAGCAGTACTTC.

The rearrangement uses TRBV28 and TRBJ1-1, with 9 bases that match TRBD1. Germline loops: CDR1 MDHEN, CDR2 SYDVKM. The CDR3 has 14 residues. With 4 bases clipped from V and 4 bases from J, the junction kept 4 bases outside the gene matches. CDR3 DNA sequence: TGTGCCAGCAGTTCGGGACAGGGATTCACTGAAGCTTTCTTT. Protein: CASSSGQGFTEAFF.

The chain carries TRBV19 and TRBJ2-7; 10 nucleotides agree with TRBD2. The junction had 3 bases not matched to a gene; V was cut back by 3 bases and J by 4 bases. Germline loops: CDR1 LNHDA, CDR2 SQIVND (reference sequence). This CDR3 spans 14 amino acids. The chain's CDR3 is CASSILAGEYEQYF. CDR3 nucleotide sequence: TGTGCCAGTAGTATCCTAGCGGGAGAGTACGAGCAGTACTTC.

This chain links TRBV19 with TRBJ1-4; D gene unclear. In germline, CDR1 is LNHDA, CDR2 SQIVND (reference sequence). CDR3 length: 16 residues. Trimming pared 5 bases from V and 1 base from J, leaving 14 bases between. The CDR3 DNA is TGTGCCAGTAGTCCCAACAGAGGGATAACTAATGAAAAACTGTTTTTT. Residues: CASSPNRGITNEKLFF.

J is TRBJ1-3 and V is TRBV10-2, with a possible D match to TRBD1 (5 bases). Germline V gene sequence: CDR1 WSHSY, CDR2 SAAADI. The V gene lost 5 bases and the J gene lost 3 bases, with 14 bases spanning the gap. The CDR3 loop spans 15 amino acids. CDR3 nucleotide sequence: TGCGCCAGCAGTTCAGCCTCCGGGGGTGGAAACACCATATATTTT. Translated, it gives CASSSASGGGNTIYF.

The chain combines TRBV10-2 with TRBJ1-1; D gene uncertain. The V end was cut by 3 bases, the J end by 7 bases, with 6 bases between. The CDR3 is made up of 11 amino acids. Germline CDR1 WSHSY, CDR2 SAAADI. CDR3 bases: TGCGCCAGCAGTGAACGGCTTGAAGCTTTCTTT. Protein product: CASSERLEAFF.

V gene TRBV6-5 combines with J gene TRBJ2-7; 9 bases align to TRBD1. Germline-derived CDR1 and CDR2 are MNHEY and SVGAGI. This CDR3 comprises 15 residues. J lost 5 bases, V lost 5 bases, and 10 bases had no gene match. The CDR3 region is CASSRGDRVFDEQYF. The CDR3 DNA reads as TGTGCCAGCAGTCGGGGGGACAGGGTTTTCGACGAGCAGTACTTC.

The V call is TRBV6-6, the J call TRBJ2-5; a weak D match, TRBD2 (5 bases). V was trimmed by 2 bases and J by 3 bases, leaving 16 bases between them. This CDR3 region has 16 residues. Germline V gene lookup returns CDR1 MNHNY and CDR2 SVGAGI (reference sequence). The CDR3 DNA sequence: TGTGCCAGCAGTTACCGGGGAGAGTTAGGAGAAGAGACCCAGTACTTC. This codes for CASSYRGELGEETQYF.

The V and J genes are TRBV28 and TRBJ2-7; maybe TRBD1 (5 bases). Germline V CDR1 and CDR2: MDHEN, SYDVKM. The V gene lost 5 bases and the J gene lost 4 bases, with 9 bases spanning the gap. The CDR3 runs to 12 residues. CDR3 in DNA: TGTGCCAGCAGTGTCAGGGTTTACGAGCAGTACTTC. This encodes CASSVRVYEQYF.

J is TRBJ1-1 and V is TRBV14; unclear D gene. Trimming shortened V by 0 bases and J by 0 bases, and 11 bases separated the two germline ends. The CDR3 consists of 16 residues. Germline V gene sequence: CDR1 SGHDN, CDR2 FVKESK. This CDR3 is CASSQERQRMNTEAFF. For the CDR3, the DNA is TGTGCCAGCAGCCAAGAGCGGCAGCGCATGAACACTGAAGCTTTCTTT. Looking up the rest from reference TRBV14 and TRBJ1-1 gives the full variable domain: EAGVTQFPSHSVIEKGQTVTLRCDPISGHDNLYWYRRVMGKEIKFLLHFVKESKQDESGMPNNRFLAERTGGTYSTLKVQPAELEDSGVYFCASSQERQRMNTEAFFGQGTRLTVV.

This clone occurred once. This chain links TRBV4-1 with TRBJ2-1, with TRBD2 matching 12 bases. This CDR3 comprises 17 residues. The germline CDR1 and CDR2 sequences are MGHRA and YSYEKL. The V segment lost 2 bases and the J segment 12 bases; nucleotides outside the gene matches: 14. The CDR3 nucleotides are TGCGCCAGCAGCCAACCCTCTAGCGGGAGGGCTTGGCCGCGGCAGTTCTTC. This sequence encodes CASSQPSSGRAWPRQFF.

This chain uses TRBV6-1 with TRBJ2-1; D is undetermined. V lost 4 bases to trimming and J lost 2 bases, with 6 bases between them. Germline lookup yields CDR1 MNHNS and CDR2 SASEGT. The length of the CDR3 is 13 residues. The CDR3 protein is CASSARTYNEQFF. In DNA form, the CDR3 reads TGTGCCAGCAGTGCCAGGACCTACAATGAGCAGTTCTTC.

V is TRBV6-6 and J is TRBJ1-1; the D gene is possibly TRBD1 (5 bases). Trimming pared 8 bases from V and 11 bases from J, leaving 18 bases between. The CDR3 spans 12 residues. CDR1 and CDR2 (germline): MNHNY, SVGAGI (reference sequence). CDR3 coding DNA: TGTGCCAGCCTTGGGGGTGGGAGTTACGCTTTCTTT. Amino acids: CASLGGGSYAFF.

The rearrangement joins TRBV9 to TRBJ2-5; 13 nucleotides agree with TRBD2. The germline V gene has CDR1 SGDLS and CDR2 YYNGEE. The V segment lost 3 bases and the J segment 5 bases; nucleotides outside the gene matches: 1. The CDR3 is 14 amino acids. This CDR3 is CASSAGLAGETQYF. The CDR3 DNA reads TGTGCCAGCAGCGCGGGACTAGCGGGGGAGACCCAGTACTTC.

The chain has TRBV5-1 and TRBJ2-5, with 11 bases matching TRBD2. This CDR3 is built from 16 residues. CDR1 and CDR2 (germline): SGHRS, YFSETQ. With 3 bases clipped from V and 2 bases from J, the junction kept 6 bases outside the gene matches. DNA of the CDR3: TGCGCCAGCAGCTCACATCTAGCGGGAGGACAAGAGACCCAGTACTTC. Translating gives CASSSHLAGGQETQYF.

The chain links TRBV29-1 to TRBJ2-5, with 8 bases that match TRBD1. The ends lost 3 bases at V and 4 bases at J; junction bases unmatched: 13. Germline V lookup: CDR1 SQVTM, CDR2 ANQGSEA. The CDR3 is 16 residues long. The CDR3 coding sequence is TGCAGCGTTGATACCCCAACAGGGGGTCTTGGAGAGACCCAGTACTTC. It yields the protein CSVDTPTGGLGETQYF.

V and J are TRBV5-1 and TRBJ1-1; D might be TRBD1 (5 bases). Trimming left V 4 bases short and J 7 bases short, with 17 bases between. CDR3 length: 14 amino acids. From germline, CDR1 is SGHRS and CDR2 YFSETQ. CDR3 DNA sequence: TGCGCCAGCAGCCCCGAGACCACGAGGGGTGAAGCTTTCTTT. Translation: CASSPETTRGEAFF.

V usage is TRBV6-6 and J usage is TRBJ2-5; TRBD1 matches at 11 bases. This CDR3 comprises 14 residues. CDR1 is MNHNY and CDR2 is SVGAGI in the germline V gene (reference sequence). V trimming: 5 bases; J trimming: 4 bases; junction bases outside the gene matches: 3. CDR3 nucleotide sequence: TGTGCCAGCAGTACGGGACAGGGGGTAGAGACCCAGTACTTC. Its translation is CASSTGQGVETQYF.

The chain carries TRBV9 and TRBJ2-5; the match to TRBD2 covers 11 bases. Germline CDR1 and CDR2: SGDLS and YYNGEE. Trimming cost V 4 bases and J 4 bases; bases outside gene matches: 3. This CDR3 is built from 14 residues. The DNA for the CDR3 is TGTGCCAGCAGCCTAGGACTAGCGGGAGAGACCCAGTACTTC. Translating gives CASSLGLAGETQYF.

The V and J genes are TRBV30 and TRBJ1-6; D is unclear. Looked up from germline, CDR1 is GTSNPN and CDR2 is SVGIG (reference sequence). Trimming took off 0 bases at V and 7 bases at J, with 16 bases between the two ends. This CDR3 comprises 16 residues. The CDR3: CAWSVPRPTFNSPLHF. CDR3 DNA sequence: TGTGCCTGGAGTGTCCCCCGACCGACCTTCAATTCACCCCTCCACTTT.

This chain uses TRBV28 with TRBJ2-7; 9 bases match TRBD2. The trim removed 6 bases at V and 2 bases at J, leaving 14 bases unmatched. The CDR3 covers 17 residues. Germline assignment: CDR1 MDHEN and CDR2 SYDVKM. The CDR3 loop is CASSDSWAGGPAYEQYF. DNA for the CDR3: TGTGCCAGCAGCGATTCGTGGGCGGGAGGGCCGGCCTACGAGCAGTACTTC.